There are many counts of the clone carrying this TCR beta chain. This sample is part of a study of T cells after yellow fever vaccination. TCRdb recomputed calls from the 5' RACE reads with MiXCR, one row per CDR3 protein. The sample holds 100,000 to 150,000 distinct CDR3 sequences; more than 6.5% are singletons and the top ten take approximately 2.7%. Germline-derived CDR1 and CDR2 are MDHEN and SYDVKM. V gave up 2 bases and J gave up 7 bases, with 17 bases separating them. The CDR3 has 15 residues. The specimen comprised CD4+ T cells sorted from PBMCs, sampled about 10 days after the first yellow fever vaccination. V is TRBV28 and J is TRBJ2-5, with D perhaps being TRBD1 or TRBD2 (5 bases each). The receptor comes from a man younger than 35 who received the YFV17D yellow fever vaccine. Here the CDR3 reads CASSLVGPTSGTQYF. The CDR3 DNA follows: TGTGCCAGCAGTTTAGTGGGACCAACAAGCGGGACCCAGTACTTC.